The rows below give T cell receptor beta chains drawn from one sample of a study of shared clonotypes between healthy human individuals. Produced via immunoSEQ multiplex PCR; TCRdb's table is partial and in-frame only. Here the sample spans about 2,100,000 clones, just over 90% being singletons. The sample taken for sequencing was naive CD8+ T cells from PBMCs. The source of these receptors is a man aged 18 to 30 in good health. Some clones in this sample may be carry-over from other donors' samples. Each CDR3 is given without its conserved first and last residue.

cdr3_length | v_call | cdr3_aa
12 | TRBV28 | ASSLEWEDTEAF
15 | TRBV7-2 | ASSLVDGGLSSYEQY
12 | TRBV29-1 | SVLGTSGNNEQF
12 | TRBV27 | ASSRLPQRDEQY
11 | TRBV28 | ASSLSGEHEAF
11 | TRBV7-9 | ASSFKNTGELF
14 | TRBV11-3 | ASSPRTGAAANEQF
11 | TRBV9 | ASSVSGINEQF
13 | TRBV19 | ASSISVAGEVEQY
12 | TRBV27 | ASREVLIPDTQY
13 | TRBV7-3 | ASSPRGGNTDTQY
11 | TRBV6-6 | ASSREEGTEAF
14 | TRBV7-8 | ASSPTLGGRNEKLF